Listed below are T cell receptor beta chains from one sample, sequenced in a study of CXCR3-negative and CXCR3-positive naive CD8 T cells. TCRdb re-called the 5' RACE reads; every CDR3 protein appears as one record, without DNA. This table lists roughly 7,300 distinct CDR3 sequences. Sequencing was done on a sample of naive CXCR3+ CD8+ T cells from blood. Source of these receptors: a human donor in good health. Some clones in this sample may be carry-over from other donors' samples. CDR3s include the opening cysteine and the closing phenylalanine or tryptophan. The order of the fields is CDR3 protein, V gene, clone size, J gene, CDR3 length. Not all rows give a size; the values are once, few, many and, for expanded clones, a class.

CDR3aa: CASSPASGSYEQYF; v_gene: TRBV19; abundance: -; j_gene: TRBJ2-7; len: 14
CDR3aa: CASSFEGGGELFF; v_gene: TRBV12-3/TRBV12-4; abundance: -; j_gene: TRBJ1-4; len: 13
CDR3aa: CSVEAGESYEQYF; v_gene: TRBV29-1; abundance: medium-sized; j_gene: TRBJ2-7; len: 13
CDR3aa: CASSERQSNNEQFF; v_gene: TRBV21-1; abundance: -; j_gene: TRBJ2-1; len: 14
CDR3aa: CASSQITGTGFHEQYF; v_gene: TRBV4-1; abundance: medium-sized; j_gene: TRBJ2-7; len: 16
CDR3aa: CSVEDREGMGYTF; v_gene: TRBV29-1; abundance: -; j_gene: TRBJ1-2; len: 13
CDR3aa: CASSLRTGNGYTF; v_gene: TRBV5-1; abundance: medium-sized; j_gene: TRBJ1-2; len: 13
CDR3aa: CASSWGDFYEQYF; v_gene: TRBV7-6; abundance: -; j_gene: TRBJ2-7; len: 13
CDR3aa: CASEPYWGPDTQYF; v_gene: TRBV23-1; abundance: -; j_gene: TRBJ2-3; len: 14
CDR3aa: CASSPGRGADEQYF; v_gene: TRBV5-1; abundance: medium-sized; j_gene: TRBJ2-7; len: 14
CDR3aa: CASSPTGSVDTEAFF; v_gene: TRBV7-9; abundance: -; j_gene: TRBJ1-1; len: 15
CDR3aa: CASSLGAGDHNEQFF; v_gene: TRBV7-8; abundance: -; j_gene: TRBJ2-1; len: 15
CDR3aa: CASIQGETQHF; v_gene: TRBV25-1; abundance: -; j_gene: TRBJ2-5; len: 11
CDR3aa: CASSYGEGGDTQYF; v_gene: TRBV7-3; abundance: -; j_gene: TRBJ2-3; len: 14
CDR3aa: CASSQGPGNSYEQYF; v_gene: TRBV4-1; abundance: -; j_gene: TRBJ2-7; len: 15
CDR3aa: CASSKEGTSGALPSQDNEQFF; v_gene: TRBV21-1; abundance: medium-sized; j_gene: TRBJ2-1; len: 21
CDR3aa: CASSQESLAGGGEQYF; v_gene: TRBV3-1; abundance: medium-sized; j_gene: TRBJ2-7; len: 16
CDR3aa: CASSFGGLNLLGNQPQHF; v_gene: TRBV28; abundance: -; j_gene: TRBJ1-5; len: 18
CDR3aa: CASRQGALEKLFF; v_gene: TRBV12-3/TRBV12-4; abundance: -; j_gene: TRBJ1-4; len: 13
CDR3aa: CASRGDSYNEQFF; v_gene: TRBV11-2; abundance: -; j_gene: TRBJ2-1; len: 13
CDR3aa: CSARSPTGSPVTQYF; v_gene: TRBV20-1; abundance: medium-sized; j_gene: TRBJ2-5; len: 15
CDR3aa: CSARARPREDTQYF; v_gene: TRBV20-1; abundance: -; j_gene: TRBJ2-3; len: 14
CDR3aa: CSVVSVASGSYEQYF; v_gene: TRBV29-1; abundance: medium-sized; j_gene: TRBJ2-7; len: 15
CDR3aa: CASSFDRANTGELFF; v_gene: TRBV6-2/TRBV6-3; abundance: medium-sized; j_gene: TRBJ2-2; len: 15
CDR3aa: CASSKSHRASEAFF; v_gene: TRBV21-1; abundance: -; j_gene: TRBJ1-1; len: 14
CDR3aa: CAGSVDSGPDTEAFF; v_gene: TRBV9; abundance: -; j_gene: TRBJ1-1; len: 15
CDR3aa: CSVVGYVGNIQYF; v_gene: TRBV29-1; abundance: -; j_gene: TRBJ2-4; len: 13
CDR3aa: CASSLMASQQFF; v_gene: TRBV5-5; abundance: -; j_gene: TRBJ2-1; len: 12
CDR3aa: CASSFGAVGGTEAFF; v_gene: TRBV11-2; abundance: medium-sized; j_gene: TRBJ1-1; len: 15
CDR3aa: CASSLIGNEQFF; v_gene: TRBV6-5; abundance: medium-sized; j_gene: TRBJ2-1; len: 12
CDR3aa: CASSSENSPLHF; v_gene: TRBV7-9; abundance: -; j_gene: TRBJ1-6; len: 12
CDR3aa: CASSATGTLYGYTF; v_gene: TRBV13; abundance: -; j_gene: TRBJ1-2; len: 14
CDR3aa: CSPSIYNEQFF; v_gene: TRBV29-1; abundance: medium-sized; j_gene: TRBJ2-1; len: 11
CDR3aa: CASSYSPGITDTHYF; v_gene: TRBV6-2/TRBV6-3; abundance: -; j_gene: TRBJ2-3; len: 15
CDR3aa: CASSLASGGPNIQYF; v_gene: TRBV7-9; abundance: -; j_gene: TRBJ2-4; len: 15
CDR3aa: CASSEGTGSSYEQYF; v_gene: TRBV2; abundance: -; j_gene: TRBJ2-7; len: 15
CDR3aa: CASSLDLGYNEQFF; v_gene: TRBV7-8; abundance: -; j_gene: TRBJ2-1; len: 14
CDR3aa: CASSPPGRESYEQYF; v_gene: TRBV7-8; abundance: medium-sized; j_gene: TRBJ2-7; len: 15
CDR3aa: CASSAQGAQPQHF; v_gene: TRBV5-1; abundance: -; j_gene: TRBJ1-5; len: 13
CDR3aa: CASSLVGGEQFF; v_gene: TRBV12-3/TRBV12-4; abundance: medium-sized; j_gene: TRBJ2-1; len: 12
CDR3aa: CASSSAATGILYEQYF; v_gene: TRBV5-1; abundance: medium-sized; j_gene: TRBJ2-7; len: 16
CDR3aa: CASSHPPGQRNYGYTF; v_gene: TRBV7-9; abundance: -; j_gene: TRBJ1-2; len: 16
CDR3aa: CASSPAVISGSSYNEQFF; v_gene: TRBV2; abundance: -; j_gene: TRBJ2-1; len: 18
CDR3aa: CSVDRGLPDTQYF; v_gene: TRBV29-1; abundance: -; j_gene: TRBJ2-3; len: 13
CDR3aa: CSVDSGQGSSYEQYF; v_gene: TRBV29-1; abundance: medium-sized; j_gene: TRBJ2-7; len: 15
CDR3aa: CASSYSTGAGELFF; v_gene: TRBV6-2/TRBV6-3; abundance: medium-sized; j_gene: TRBJ2-2; len: 14
CDR3aa: CSVEGDAYEQYF; v_gene: TRBV29-1; abundance: -; j_gene: TRBJ2-7; len: 12
CDR3aa: CASSLGGSYNEQFF; v_gene: TRBV5-6; abundance: medium-sized; j_gene: TRBJ2-1; len: 14
CDR3aa: CASSVDFYEQYF; v_gene: TRBV11-2; abundance: -; j_gene: TRBJ2-7; len: 12
CDR3aa: CSVGSGGKDTQYF; v_gene: TRBV29-1; abundance: -; j_gene: TRBJ2-3; len: 13
CDR3aa: CASSISGSGALYF; v_gene: TRBV6-5; abundance: -; j_gene: TRBJ2-7; len: 13
CDR3aa: CASSPTEETQYF; v_gene: TRBV12-3/TRBV12-4; abundance: medium-sized; j_gene: TRBJ2-5; len: 12
CDR3aa: CASSGDNDEQYF; v_gene: TRBV5-1; abundance: -; j_gene: TRBJ2-7; len: 12
CDR3aa: CASSPKDTSTDTQYF; v_gene: TRBV27; abundance: medium-sized; j_gene: TRBJ2-3; len: 15
CDR3aa: CAISDPGTGPIYYGYTF; v_gene: TRBV10-3; abundance: -; j_gene: TRBJ1-2; len: 17
CDR3aa: CAIPNNVNTEAFF; v_gene: TRBV2; abundance: -; j_gene: TRBJ1-1; len: 13
CDR3aa: CASTPALRAGSPLHF; v_gene: TRBV28; abundance: -; j_gene: TRBJ1-6; len: 15
CDR3aa: CASSHWTGLEDYGYTF; v_gene: TRBV3-1; abundance: medium-sized; j_gene: TRBJ1-2; len: 16
CDR3aa: CASSYGGAGANVLTF; v_gene: TRBV5-6; abundance: medium-sized; j_gene: TRBJ2-6; len: 15
CDR3aa: CATSREGTSHTDTQYF; v_gene: TRBV15; abundance: -; j_gene: TRBJ2-3; len: 16